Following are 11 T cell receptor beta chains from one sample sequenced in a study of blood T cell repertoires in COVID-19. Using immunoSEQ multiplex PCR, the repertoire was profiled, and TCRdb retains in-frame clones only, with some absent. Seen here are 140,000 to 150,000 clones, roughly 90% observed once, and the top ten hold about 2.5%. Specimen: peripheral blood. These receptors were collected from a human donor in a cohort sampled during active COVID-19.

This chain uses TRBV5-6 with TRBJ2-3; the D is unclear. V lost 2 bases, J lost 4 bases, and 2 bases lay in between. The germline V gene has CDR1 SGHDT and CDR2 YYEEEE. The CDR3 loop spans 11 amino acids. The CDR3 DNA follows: TGTGCCAGCAGCTTCGCAGATACGCAGTATTTT. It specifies CASSFADTQYF.

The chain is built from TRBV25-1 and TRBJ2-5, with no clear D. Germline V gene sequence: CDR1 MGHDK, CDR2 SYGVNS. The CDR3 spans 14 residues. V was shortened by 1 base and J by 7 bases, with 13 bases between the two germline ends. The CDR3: CASSEFAQRGTQYF. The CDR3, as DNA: TGTGCCAGCAGTGAATTCGCTCAAAGAGGGACCCAGTACTTC.

The CDR3 spells CASSPFDRENTEAFF. Written as DNA, the CDR3 is TGCGCCAGCAGCCCATTTGACAGGGAGAACACTGAAGCTTTCTTT. V and J are TRBV4-1 and TRBJ1-1, with 7 bases matching TRBD1. There are 15 residues in the CDR3. Trimming took 4 bases from V and 1 from J; bases not matched to a gene: 6. Germline CDR1 and CDR2: MGHRA and YSYEKL.

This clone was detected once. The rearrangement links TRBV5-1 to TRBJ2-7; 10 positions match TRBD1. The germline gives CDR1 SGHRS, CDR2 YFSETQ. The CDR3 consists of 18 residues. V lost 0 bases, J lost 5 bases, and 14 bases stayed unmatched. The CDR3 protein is CASSLGLGGTGVTNEQYF. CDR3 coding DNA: TGCGCCAGCAGCTTGGGGCTCGGGGGGACAGGGGTGACAAACGAGCAGTACTTC.

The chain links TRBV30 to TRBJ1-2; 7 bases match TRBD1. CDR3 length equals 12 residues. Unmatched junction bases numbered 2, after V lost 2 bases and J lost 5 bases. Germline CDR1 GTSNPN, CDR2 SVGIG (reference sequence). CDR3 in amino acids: CAWSQQGYGYTF. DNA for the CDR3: TGTGCCTGGAGTCAACAGGGGTATGGCTACACCTTC.

The CDR3 DNA reads TGTGCCAGCAGTATACTAGCGGGGACCCAGGAGACCCAGTACTTC. It codes for CASSILAGTQETQYF. The chain employs TRBV27 and TRBJ2-5; 10 nucleotides line up with TRBD2. J gave up 5 bases and V 5 bases, and 8 bases lay outside the gene matches. This CDR3 has 15 residues. Germline V gives CDR1 MNHEY, CDR2 SMNVEV (reference sequence).

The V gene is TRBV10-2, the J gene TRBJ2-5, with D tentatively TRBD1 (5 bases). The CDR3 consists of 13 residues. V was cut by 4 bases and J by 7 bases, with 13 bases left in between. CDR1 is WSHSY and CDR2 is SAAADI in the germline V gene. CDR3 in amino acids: CASSATADGTQYF. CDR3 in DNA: TGCGCCAGCAGTGCGACAGCCGATGGGACCCAGTACTTC.

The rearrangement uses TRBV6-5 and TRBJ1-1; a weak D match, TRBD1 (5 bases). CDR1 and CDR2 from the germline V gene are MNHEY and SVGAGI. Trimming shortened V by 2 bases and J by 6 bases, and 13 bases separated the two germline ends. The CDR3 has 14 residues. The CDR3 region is CASSYTGGAAEAFF. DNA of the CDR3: TGTGCCAGCAGTTACACAGGCGGGGCCGCTGAAGCTTTCTTT.

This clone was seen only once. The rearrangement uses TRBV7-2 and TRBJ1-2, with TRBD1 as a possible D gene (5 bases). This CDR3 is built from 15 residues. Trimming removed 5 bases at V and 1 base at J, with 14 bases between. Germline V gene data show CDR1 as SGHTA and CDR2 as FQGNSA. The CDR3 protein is CASSRRQQGNYGYTF. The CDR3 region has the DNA TGTGCCAGCAGCCGTCGACAGCAAGGTAACTATGGCTACACCTTC.

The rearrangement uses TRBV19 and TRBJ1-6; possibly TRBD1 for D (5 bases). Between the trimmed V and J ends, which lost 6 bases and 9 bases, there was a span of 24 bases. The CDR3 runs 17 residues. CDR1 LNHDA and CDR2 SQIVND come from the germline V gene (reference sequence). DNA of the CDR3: TGTGCCAGTAGCAGGGCGGGGGGTAGGTCGTCGGTTTCACCCCTCCACTTT. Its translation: CASSRAGGRSSVSPLHF.

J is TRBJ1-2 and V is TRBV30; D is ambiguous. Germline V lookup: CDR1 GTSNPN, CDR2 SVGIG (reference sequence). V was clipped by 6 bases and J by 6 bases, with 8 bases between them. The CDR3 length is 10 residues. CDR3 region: CACQRDGYTF. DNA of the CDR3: TGTGCCTGCCAGCGGGATGGCTACACCTTC. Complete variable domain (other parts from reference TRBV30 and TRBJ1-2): SQTIHQWPATLVQPVGSPLSLECTVEGTSNPNLYWYRQAAGRGLQLLFYSVGIGQISSEVPQNLSASRPQDRQFILSSKKLLLSDSGFYLCACQRDGYTFGSGTRLTVV.